This TCR beta chain came from a study of shared clonotypes between healthy human individuals. This clone was detected a few times. The antigen is unknown. CDR1 is SGDLS, CDR2 YYNGEE, per germline. Trimming removed 0 bases from V and 1 base from J; junction bases left unmatched: 2. This CDR3 region has 16 residues. Assay used: immunoSEQ multiplex PCR; TCRdb lists only in-frame clones, some missing. This table has 2 million to 2.5 million clones, approximately 93% appearing once. Overall study results and limits: The study generally estimated greater richness for naive than memory subsets.

The source of this sequence is a man younger than 30 in good health. Some clones in this sample may be carry-over from other donors' samples. The sample consisted of naive CD4+ T cells from PBMCs. Subset described: CD45RA+ positively selected. The chain is built from TRBV9 and TRBJ2-2; 8 nucleotides align to TRBD2. The CDR3 nucleotides are TGTGCCAGCAGCGTAGTCAGCGGGAGGAACACCGGGGAGCTGTTTTTT. Its translation is CASSVVSGRNTGELFF.